The clone carrying this T cell receptor beta chain was counted many times. Its target is not known. These data belong to a study of blood T cells in healthy people across ages. Study findings and constraints: Unknown donor CMV status possibly confounded expanded clonotype changes. Researchers said unsorted PBMCs prevented a conclusive naive versus antigen-experienced comparison. The study regarded diversity estimates from one million T cells as underestimates.

It was with a sample-barcoded 5' primer and a J-beta primer mix that a second PCR of about 6 to 12 cycles was run. Via MiXCR, TCRdb re-called the 5' RACE reads, giving one row per CDR3 protein. In the table there are about 620,000 distinct CDR3 sequences, under 65% of which are singletons. Total RNA extracted from each sample amounted to at least 5.5 micrograms. The specimen sequenced was blood. The receptor was derived from a woman older than 75 in good health.

The CDR3 spells CASSLVAGGYTGELFF. In DNA form, the CDR3 reads TGCGCCAGCAGCTTGGTAGCGGGAGGATACACCGGGGAGCTGTTTTTT. V gene TRBV5-1 combines with J gene TRBJ2-2; 10 bases match TRBD2. Per the germline V gene, CDR1 is SGHRS and CDR2 is YFSETQ. The CDR3 consists of 16 residues. V shed 0 bases and J 3 bases; nucleotides not matched to a gene: 2.